The subject of this entry is one TCR beta chain. Its target antigen remains unknown. Per-nucleotide qualities are absent, and no much larger clonotype sits a single base away. Reads for this sample came from an Illumina NovaSeq 6000. TCRalpha and TCRbeta cDNA libraries were built by 5'RACE with constant-segment primers, adding sample barcodes and unique molecular identifiers. Trizol reagent was used to extract RNA from every sample. Library amplification was performed in two PCR steps, and a second sample barcode and Illumina TruSeq adapters were introduced in the second step. The libraries were sequenced on an Illumina NovaSeq using 2 x 150 bp paired-end reads. The authors processed their data as follows. Demultiplexing of reads and collapsing into UMI-guided consensus sequences were performed with migec v1.2.7. With mixcr v2.1.11, UMI consensuses were aligned to TRA and TRB V and J templates and assembled into clonotypes. Expanded or contracted clonotypes were those called significant by both edgeR and NoisET, with noise models trained on biological replicates. For edgeR calls, a false discovery rate-adjusted p below 0.01 and a log2 fold-change threshold of 1 were applied. As an exploratory analysis of dynamics, max-normalized trajectories of the 1000 most abundant clonotypes were examined by PCA with hierarchical clustering. Separately sequenced CD4+ and CD8+ repertoires were used to assign a CD4 or CD8 phenotype to each responding clone. Using fastp trimming at Q25 and MiXCR clonotype assembly, TCRdb reanalyzed the public sequencing data and kept in-frame beta chains. Rows are combined by CDR3 protein, so each entry shows the most common genes and DNA. The V and J calls and clone size come from TCRdb's table, not from the authors' own analysis. For this sample the table gives 350,000 to 500,000 distinct CDR3 sequences, of which about 25% were detected only once. About an eighth of the sample belongs to the ten largest clones.

The sample comes from a study of T-cell memory formation after mild COVID-19 (dated by TCRdb to 2020 to 2022). Turning to the overall study: TCR sequence clusters from the two donors were found to be largely donor specific. Longitudinal TCRalpha and TCRbeta repertoire sequencing tracked T-cell clones expanding and contracting after mild COVID-19 in a couple of donors. Two young, previously healthy adult volunteers, one female and one male, were included in the cohort. Overall study outcomes, separate from this receptor: Whether the second-wave clones peaking on day 37 were SARS-CoV-2 specific was not confirmed. Some responding clones were found in pre-infection memory, which suggests that pre-existing cross-reactive memory T cells took part in the SARS-CoV-2 response. Contracting CD4+ clones turned up mainly in the CM and EM memory subsets, whereas EMRA was where CD8+ clones were enriched. Balanced CD4/CD8 phenotypes were observed for clones contracting from day 15 to 85, whereas a bias towards CD4+ was observed for a second wave of clones expanding from day 15 to 37. Only two mild cases were covered in the study, and larger cohorts including severe cases with pre-infection samples were considered necessary.

Ficoll-Paque density gradient centrifugation was used to isolate PBMCs. The CDR3, cysteine through phenylalanine, is 15 amino acids long. Only CDR3 DNA is held: 45 bases, read in frame from base 1. V is pruned by 6 bases and J by 2 bases, leaving 5 bases of the junction without a gene match. According to the germline V gene, CDR1 reads ENHRY and CDR2 reads SYGVKD. The rearranged segments are TRBV10-3 and TRBJ1-5, with 9 junctional bases fitting TRBD1. The sequence came from an adult woman who had mild COVID-19 (a few samples of this study predate the infection). The sample titles of this study are shuffled in the database, so cell type and time point are left out; the donor was told from shared clones. Sequences were obtained from PBMCs or a T cell subset sorted from them (not recorded which). The DNA sequence is given as TGTGCCATCAGGGGGACAGGGATAGGCAATCAGCCCCAGCATTTT. Translation gives CAIRGTGIGNQPQHF.